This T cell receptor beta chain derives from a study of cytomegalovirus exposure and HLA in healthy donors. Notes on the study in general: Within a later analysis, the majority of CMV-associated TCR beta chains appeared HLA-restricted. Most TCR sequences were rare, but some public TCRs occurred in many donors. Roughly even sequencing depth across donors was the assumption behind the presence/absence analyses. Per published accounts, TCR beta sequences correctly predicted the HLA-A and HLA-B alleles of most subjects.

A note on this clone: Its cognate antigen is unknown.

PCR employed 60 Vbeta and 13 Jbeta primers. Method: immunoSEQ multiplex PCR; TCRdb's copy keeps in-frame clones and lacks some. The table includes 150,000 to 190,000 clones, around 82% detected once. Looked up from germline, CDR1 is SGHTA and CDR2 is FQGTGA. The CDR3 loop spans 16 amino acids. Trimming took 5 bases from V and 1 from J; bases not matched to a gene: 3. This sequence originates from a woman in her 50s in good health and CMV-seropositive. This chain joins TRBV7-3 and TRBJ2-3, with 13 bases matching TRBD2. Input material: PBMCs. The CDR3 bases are TGTGCCAGCAGCAAAGGACTAGCGGGGGGCACAGATACGCAGTATTTT. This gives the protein CASSKGLAGGTDTQYF.